This T cell receptor (beta chain) was sequenced in a study of blood T cells in healthy people across ages. Whole-study results and caveats: In older individuals, TCR beta diversity per million T cells was lower, falling roughly linearly with age.

Total RNA, at least 5.5 micrograms per sample, came from PBMCs. Primed by a sample-barcoded 5' primer and a J-beta primer mix, a second PCR proceeded for roughly 6 to 12 cycles. Each of the cDNA molecules was tagged by a template-switch adaptor with 12 random nucleotides. TCRdb re-called the 5' RACE reads through MiXCR, storing one row per CDR3 protein. The repertoire holds approximately 800,000 distinct CDR3 sequences, with roughly three fifths as singletons. The table lists this clonotype with a few counts. Its target is not known. CDR3 length: 15 amino acids. V lost 3 bases, J lost 4 bases, and 3 bases stayed unmatched. The germline gives CDR1 SGHTA, CDR2 FQGNSA.

The TCR was taken from a man aged 35-49 years in good health. Material: blood. This chain links TRBV7-2 with TRBJ2-5; 12 bases agree with TRBD2. DNA of the CDR3: TGTGCCAGCAGCTTGGCGACTAGCGGGAGAGAGACCCAGTACTTC. Translated, it gives CASSLATSGRETQYF.